This is a list of T cell receptor beta chains from one sample in a study of blood T cell repertoires in COVID-19. Generated by immunoSEQ multiplex PCR, the TCRdb table keeps only in-frame clones and is missing some. The sample yields hundreds of thousands of clones, around 89% seen once. Sequencing was performed on peripheral blood. These TCRs come from a woman in her 30s with COVID-19, enrolled during active disease. CDR3s include the opening cysteine and the closing phenylalanine or tryptophan. Fields, in order: J gene, V gene, clone size, D gene, CDR3 DNA, CDR3 protein. D genes are given only for firm matches. Clone size is shown for a subset of rows, as once, few, many or a class of expanded clone.

TRBJ2-5 | TRBV10-3 | - | TRBD1 | TGTGCCATCAGTGGACAGGGACAAGAGACCCAGTACTTC | CAISGQGQETQYF
TRBJ2-3 | TRBV6-6 | once | TRBD2 | TGTGCCAGCAGCCCGCGGCGGGGGGGCCCAGATACGCAGTATTTT | CASSPRRGGPDTQYF
TRBJ2-5 | TRBV6-2/TRBV6-3 | few | - | TGTGCCAGCAGCCCGCTTGTCGGGGTGGCAGGGACCCAGTACTTC | CASSPLVGVAGTQYF
TRBJ1-2 | TRBV6-6 | - | - | TGTGCCAGCAGGGGAGATAACTATGGCTACACCTTC | CASRGDNYGYTF
TRBJ1-2 | TRBV12-3/TRBV12-4 | - | TRBD1 | TGTGCCAGCAGCTTCGACAGGGTCTATGGCTACACCTTC | CASSFDRVYGYTF
TRBJ1-2 | TRBV4-3 | - | - | TGCGCCAGCAGCCAAATAAAAGCCGCGGATAACTATGGCTACACCTTC | CASSQIKAADNYGYTF
TRBJ2-1 | TRBV27 | - | - | TGTGCCAGCAGTTTCGACACCTACAATGAGCAGTTCTTC | CASSFDTYNEQFF
TRBJ1-5 | TRBV12-3/TRBV12-4 | - | - | TGTGCCAGCAGTTTAAAGAGTTCGACCCAGCATTTT | CASSLKSSTQHF
TRBJ1-2 | TRBV18 | - | - | TGTGCCAGCTCACCACGGGGTTCCGCGGACAGCGTCTATGGCTACACCTTC | CASSPRGSADSVYGYTF
TRBJ1-1 | TRBV5-1 | - | - | TGCGCCAGCAGCGCCACCGAGGCGAAAACTGAAGCTTTCTTT | CASSATEAKTEAFF
TRBJ2-3 | TRBV9 | - | TRBD1 | TGTGCCAGCACCCCAAGGGACAGGGTAAGCACAGATACGCAGTATTTT | CASTPRDRVSTDTQYF
TRBJ1-5 | TRBV7-2 | - | - | TGTGCCAGCAGCTTAGGTACCAGAGGTCAGCCCCAGCATTTT | CASSLGTRGQPQHF